The 13 T cell receptor beta chains reported below all come from one sample, sequenced in a study of radiotherapy plus CTLA-4 blockade in lung cancer. Profiled with immunoSEQ multiplex PCR; TCRdb holds only in-frame clones, not every one. The data show 35,000 to 40,000 clones, about 85% seen once. The sequenced sample was peripheral blood, obtained from a patient treated with radiotherapy plus ipilimumab. These receptors all come from a human donor with non-small cell lung cancer who had stable disease on radiotherapy plus ipilimumab.

J is TRBJ1-5 and V is TRBV10-3, with 10 nucleotides matching TRBD1. This CDR3 region has 13 residues. V shed 7 bases and J 5 bases; nucleotides not matched to a gene: 2. Per germline, CDR1 ENHRY and CDR2 SYGVKD. The CDR3 nucleotides read TGTGCCATCAAAGGACAGGGGGATCAGCCCCAGCATTTT. It translates to CAIKGQGDQPQHF.

This chain connects TRBV27 to TRBJ2-7; D is possibly TRBD1 (5 bases). This CDR3 region has 14 residues. The germline V and J ends were trimmed by 6 bases and 1 base, with 13 bases remaining between them. CDR1 is MNHEY and CDR2 is SMNVEV in the germline V gene (reference sequence). CDR3 amino acids: CASSPVGESYEQYF. In nucleotides, the CDR3 is TGTGCCAGCAGCCCGGTAGGGGAATCCTACGAGCAGTACTTC.

The V and J genes are TRBV7-3 and TRBJ2-5; 7 nucleotides match TRBD1. CDR1 is SGHTA and CDR2 is FQGTGA in the germline V gene. With V trimmed by 4 bases and J by 2 bases, 7 bases remained unmatched. CDR3 length equals 15 residues. CDR3 DNA sequence: TGTGCCAGCAGCTCCCAGGGACAGAGGCAAGAGACCCAGTACTTC. This sequence encodes CASSSQGQRQETQYF.

The chain uses TRBV15 and TRBJ2-6; TRBD1 matches at 10 bases. CDR3 length: 20 amino acids. The V gene end was trimmed by 0 bases and the J gene end by 4 bases; junction bases not matched to a gene: 12. From germline, CDR1 is LNHNV and CDR2 YYDKDF (reference sequence). The CDR3 nucleotides are TGTGCCACCAGCAGAGATGTAAGGAGACAGGGGGCTTCCGGGGCCAACGTCCTGACTTTC. Amino acid sequence: CATSRDVRRQGASGANVLTF.

The chain carries TRBV18 and TRBJ1-1; TRBD1 aligns across 12 bases. V gave up 2 bases and J gave up 13 bases; unmatched junction bases: 11. Germline loops: CDR1 KGHSH, CDR2 LQKENI. The CDR3 is made up of 15 amino acids. CDR3 sequence (DNA): TGTGCCAGCTCACCAGGGACAGGGGGCAGTGAGGCTATTTTCTTT. It specifies CASSPGTGGSEAIFF.

The chain joins TRBV19 to TRBJ2-7; D perhaps matches TRBD2 (6 bases). CDR1 LNHDA and CDR2 SQIVND come from the germline V gene (reference sequence). Between the trimmed V and J ends, which lost 3 bases and 5 bases, there was a span of 14 bases. The CDR3 sequence is 14 residues long. DNA of the CDR3: TGTGCCAGTAGTATTCCCGGGAGAGGTCACGAGCAGTACTTC. Protein product: CASSIPGRGHEQYF.

The chain recombines TRBV5-6 with TRBJ2-3; TRBD1 is a possible D gene (5 bases). The V gene lost 1 base and the J gene lost 6 bases, with 12 bases spanning the gap. The V gene's germline CDR1 is SGHDT and CDR2 YYEEEE. CDR3 length: 14 amino acids. The CDR3 loop reads CASSLTGKDDTQYF. CDR3 nucleotides: TGTGCCAGCAGCTTGACAGGAAAGGACGATACGCAGTATTTT.

This chain uses TRBV5-4 with TRBJ2-7; TRBD2 matches 9 bases. Looked up from germline, CDR1 is SGHNT and CDR2 is YYREEE (reference sequence). The CDR3 sequence is 15 residues long. The junction had 11 bases not matched to a gene; V was cut back by 4 bases and J by 6 bases. Here the CDR3 DNA reads TGTGCCAGCAGCCTATTAGCGGGGGCCCTGAGCGAGCAGTACTTC. It encodes CASSLLAGALSEQYF.

The chain couples TRBV5-6 to TRBJ2-1, with no clear D. CDR1 is SGHDT and CDR2 is YYEEEE in the germline V gene. The CDR3 covers 14 residues. V lost 5 bases and J 8 bases, leaving 17 bases between the germline ends. The CDR3 bases are TGTGCCAGCAGTGTGAGGTACCCCCCGGATGAGCAGTTCTTC. Protein product: CASSVRYPPDEQFF.

CDR3 region: CASSPRASRWASSTDTQYF. The CDR3 bases are TGTGCCAGCAGCCCCAGAGCGAGTCGGTGGGCTAGCAGCACAGATACGCAGTATTTT. The rearrangement uses TRBV9 and TRBJ2-3; possibly TRBD2 for D (5 bases). V was clipped by 4 bases and J by 0 bases, with 24 bases between them. Looked up from germline, CDR1 is SGDLS and CDR2 is YYNGEE. There are 19 residues in the CDR3.

The genes are TRBV28 and TRBJ1-2; unclear D gene. The V gene's germline CDR1 is MDHEN and CDR2 SYDVKM. The CDR3 is 12 residues long. The ends were cut back, 6 bases at V and 7 bases at J, with 12 bases in the middle. The CDR3 DNA sequence: TGTGCCAGCAGCCCTGTCCTTTTTGGCTACACCTTC. It codes for CASSPVLFGYTF.

The V gene is TRBV4-3, the J gene TRBJ1-2; D gene uncertain. The V end lost 0 bases, the J end lost 5 bases, and 19 bases lay between the germline ends. The V gene's germline CDR1 is LGHNA and CDR2 YSLEER. The CDR3 consists of 17 residues. The CDR3 nucleotides read TGCGCCAGCAGCCAAGATTTCCGGCGTGAAGGAGGATATGGCTACACCTTC. It encodes CASSQDFRREGGYGYTF.

J is TRBJ1-4 and V is TRBV7-2, with TRBD1 identical over 7 bases. The CDR3 has 14 residues. Trimming removed 5 bases from V and 8 bases from J; junction bases left unmatched: 8. Germline loops: CDR1 SGHTA, CDR2 FQGNSA. The CDR3 reads CASSPLTGTEKLFF. DNA of the CDR3: TGTGCCAGCAGCCCGCTGACAGGGACGGAAAAACTGTTTTTT.